This T cell receptor (beta chain) was found in a study of shared clonotypes between healthy human individuals (dated by TCRdb to 2018 to 2020). Context from the whole study: The cohort comprised a couple of women and a few men aged 18 to 49 years. Blood TCR repertoires of about five healthy adults were deeply sequenced to estimate repertoire size and the extent of clonotype sharing between individuals. To increase sequencing depth and limit assay-specific biases, TCR repertoire library preparation and sequencing were carried out by different laboratories using diverse techniques. Leukapheresis yielded between about 0.85 and 9.5 billion PBMCs per donor.

TCR CDR3 regions were amplified from genomic DNA by multiplex PCR using the deep immunoSEQ assay. Extracted genomic DNA from each cell subset was spread evenly across all wells of several immunoSEQ 96-well plates, with each plate serving as a replicate. For unsorted PBMC, 250 to 300 ng of genomic DNA, equivalent to about 30,000 T cell genomes, went into each replicate PCR. Genomic DNA from unsorted PBMC was sequenced over ten immunoSEQ deep assay plates. Purified libraries were measured with a Qubit 3.0 fluorometer, size-checked on a Bioanalyzer 2100, and measured again with the KAPA Library Quantification kit. Each immunoSEQ 96-well plate was sequenced on its own single-read 150-cycle Illumina NextSeq 550 flow cell. As for the authors' bioinformatics: Because only junctional sequences without quality scores were contained in the immunoSEQ output, filtering matching that applied to full-length reads could not be performed. To assign V/J genes and CDR3, sequences were annotated against IMGT germline references using PyIR, a Python wrapper for IgBLAST v1.9. Reads were filtered out if the reads had weak V/J assignments (E-value above 1e-6), no CDR3, stop codons, out-of-frame junctions, or ambiguous translated residues. V3J clonotypes were defined as sequences sharing an identical inferred V gene, J gene, and CDR3 amino acid sequence. Percentage overlap between repertoires was calculated by dividing the number of shared unique clonotypes by the size of the smaller repertoire. Richness of each repertoire was evaluated using RTK rarefaction, the Chao1 estimator, and Recon v2.1 estimates of unobserved clonotypes. Imported from immuneACCESS, the table was reduced by TCRdb to in-frame sequences with V and J called. These copies leave out some clones; in studies compared against another copy, an unresolved V gene accounts for under half, and the cause of the remainder is not known. For V, J and clone size, that table is used; D and trimming come from the DNA. Across this sample there are approximately 440,000 clones, with 60% to 80% seen only once. In total, the top ten clones hold around 12% of the sample.

Healthy HIV-negative adults with no recently reported acute infections or vaccinations were included as donors. All donors were Caucasian adults living in Nashville, Tennessee, USA. In the unsorted samples, some 100 million PBMCs were counted, and genomic DNA was extracted using the QIAamp DNA Blood Mini kit. After blood collection by leukapheresis, PBMCs were isolated using Ficoll-Histopaque density gradient centrifugation and then cryopreserved in the vapor phase of liquid nitrogen. The paper as a whole reports these results and caveats: Because the study included only a small number of donors, the genetic and exposure-history diversity represented was limited. Sampling was restricted to blood, and TCR repertoires in tissues likely differ from the TCR repertoires found in blood. Pairwise subsampling indicated that sequencing depth was expected to affect the degree of clonotype sharing among donors.

As regards this clone: Its antigen is currently not known. Within one base of it there is no much larger clone, and no base qualities were kept.

Sequences LNHDA (CDR1) and SQIVND (CDR2) are obtained from the germline V gene (reference sequence). Including the terminal cysteine and phenylalanine, the CDR3 comprises 17 residues. Kept here is only the CDR3 DNA, which spans 51 bases and is read in frame from base 1. V is trimmed back by 6 bases and J by 9 bases, and the junction contains 20 bases that no gene match accounts for. The sequence came from a woman between 40 and 50 years old in good health. Some clones in this sample may be carry-over from other donors' samples. Sequencing used PBMCs. The rearrangement combines TRBV19 with TRBJ2-1; TRBD2 lines up with 7 middle nucleotides. The nucleotide sequence is TGTGCCAGTAGCCCCTGGTCGATGACGGGAGGCAGGAGTGAGCAGTTCTTC. It codes for CASSPWSMTGGRSEQFF.